These T cell receptor beta chains were read from a single sample in a study of T cells in localized non-small cell lung cancer. Measured with immunoSEQ multiplex PCR; TCRdb has only the in-frame clones, and not every one. The sample lists about 74,000 clones; around 84% were seen once. The sequencing here drew on peripheral blood, taken before any cancer treatment. The source is a female donor older than 55 with stage I lung adenocarcinoma. CDR3s include the opening cysteine and the closing phenylalanine or tryptophan. The D gene is left open where the match is weak. Part of the rows lack a size; the others show once, few, many or a class for expanded clones.

clone size: NA; J gene: TRBJ2-7; D gene: NA; CDR3 length: 13; V gene: TRBV4-2; CDR3 DNA: TGTGCCAGCAGCCAAGTTGGGGAATACGAGCAGTACTTC; CDR3 protein: CASSQVGEYEQYF
clone size: NA; J gene: TRBJ1-2; D gene: NA; CDR3 length: 13; V gene: TRBV7-9; CDR3 DNA: TGTGCCAGCAGCTTACAGACTAACTATGGCTACACCTTC; CDR3 protein: CASSLQTNYGYTF
clone size: NA; J gene: TRBJ2-7; D gene: TRBD2; CDR3 length: 14; V gene: TRBV7-2; CDR3 DNA: TGTGCCAGCAAACTAACTAGCGTAACCTACGAGCAGTACTTC; CDR3 protein: CASKLTSVTYEQYF
clone size: NA; J gene: TRBJ2-1; D gene: NA; CDR3 length: 11; V gene: TRBV29-1; CDR3 DNA: TGCAGCACCAGGGAGGTCAATGAGCAGTTCTTC; CDR3 protein: CSTREVNEQFF
clone size: NA; J gene: TRBJ2-1; D gene: NA; CDR3 length: 16; V gene: TRBV28; CDR3 DNA: TGTGCCAGCAGGGGAGGGGGACTAAGGGGATACAATGAGCAGTTCTTC; CDR3 protein: CASRGGGLRGYNEQFF
clone size: NA; J gene: TRBJ2-1; D gene: NA; CDR3 length: 14; V gene: TRBV7-2; CDR3 DNA: TGTGCCAGCAGCAGCCTCCCGGCCTACAATGAGCAGTTCTTC; CDR3 protein: CASSSLPAYNEQFF
clone size: NA; J gene: TRBJ2-7; D gene: NA; CDR3 length: 15; V gene: TRBV4-3; CDR3 DNA: TGCGCCAGCAGCCAAGATTGGCAGGGCCCCTACGAGCAGTACTTC; CDR3 protein: CASSQDWQGPYEQYF
clone size: NA; J gene: TRBJ2-5; D gene: NA; CDR3 length: 13; V gene: TRBV18; CDR3 DNA: TGTGCCAGCTCACCAGTGATGGAAGAGACCCAGTACTTC; CDR3 protein: CASSPVMEETQYF
clone size: NA; J gene: TRBJ1-5; D gene: TRBD1; CDR3 length: 14; V gene: TRBV19; CDR3 DNA: TGTGCCAGTAGTGACACAGGGGGTTACCAGCCCCAGCATTTT; CDR3 protein: CASSDTGGYQPQHF
clone size: NA; J gene: TRBJ1-5; D gene: NA; CDR3 length: 13; V gene: TRBV11-2; CDR3 DNA: TGTGCCAGCAGCCTCACAGGGTACCCGCCCCAGCATTTT; CDR3 protein: CASSLTGYPPQHF
clone size: NA; J gene: TRBJ1-1; D gene: NA; CDR3 length: 16; V gene: TRBV5-1; CDR3 DNA: TGCGCCAGCAGCTTGGAGGCAGTTGCGAAGATGAGTGAAGCTTTCTTT; CDR3 protein: CASSLEAVAKMSEAFF
clone size: NA; J gene: TRBJ2-1; D gene: NA; CDR3 length: 15; V gene: TRBV7-9; CDR3 DNA: TGTGCCAGCAGCTTAGCGGGGGGCGCCTACAATGAGCAGTTCTTC; CDR3 protein: CASSLAGGAYNEQFF
clone size: once; J gene: TRBJ1-1; D gene: NA; CDR3 length: 14; V gene: TRBV7-2; CDR3 DNA: TGTGCCAGCAGCCCCGGGGCAGCGAACACTGAAGCTTTCTTT; CDR3 protein: CASSPGAANTEAFF
clone size: NA; J gene: TRBJ1-6; D gene: TRBD1; CDR3 length: 17; V gene: TRBV7-8; CDR3 DNA: TGTGCCAGCAGCTTAGCGACAGGGTTGTCCTATAATTCACCCCTCCACTTT; CDR3 protein: CASSLATGLSYNSPLHF
clone size: NA; J gene: TRBJ2-1; D gene: NA; CDR3 length: 17; V gene: TRBV12-5; CDR3 DNA: TGTGCTAGTGGTTTGGTACTGGAGGGGGCTTTCTACAATGAGCAGTTCTTC; CDR3 protein: CASGLVLEGAFYNEQFF
clone size: NA; J gene: TRBJ1-4; D gene: NA; CDR3 length: 13; V gene: TRBV5-4; CDR3 DNA: TGTGCCAGCTCCCCGGGGGGGAGCGAAAAACTGTTTTTT; CDR3 protein: CASSPGGSEKLFF
clone size: NA; J gene: TRBJ1-5; D gene: TRBD1; CDR3 length: 15; V gene: TRBV7-2; CDR3 DNA: TGTGCCAGCAGCTCGACAGGGGGGGGCAATCAGCCCCAGCATTTT; CDR3 protein: CASSSTGGGNQPQHF
clone size: NA; J gene: TRBJ2-5; D gene: NA; CDR3 length: 11; V gene: TRBV6-5; CDR3 DNA: TGTGCCAGCAGAGTCCAAGAGACCCAGTACTTC; CDR3 protein: CASRVQETQYF
clone size: NA; J gene: TRBJ1-2; D gene: TRBD1; CDR3 length: 15; V gene: TRBV5-1; CDR3 DNA: TGCGCCAGCAGCCGTGGGCAGGGGGCTTACTATGGCTACACCTTC; CDR3 protein: CASSRGQGAYYGYTF
clone size: NA; J gene: TRBJ2-4; D gene: NA; CDR3 length: 14; V gene: TRBV11-3; CDR3 DNA: TGTGCCAGCAGCTTAGCGAGCGGGTCAAACATTCAGTACTTC; CDR3 protein: CASSLASGSNIQYF
clone size: NA; J gene: TRBJ1-1; D gene: NA; CDR3 length: 13; V gene: TRBV4-3; CDR3 DNA: TGCGCCAGCAGCCAAGTAGAAGGCACTGAAGCTTTCTTT; CDR3 protein: CASSQVEGTEAFF
clone size: NA; J gene: TRBJ1-2; D gene: TRBD1; CDR3 length: 16; V gene: TRBV4-1; CDR3 DNA: TGCGCCAGCAGCCAAGATTCCGGGACAGGGGGCGATGGCTACACCTTC; CDR3 protein: CASSQDSGTGGDGYTF
clone size: NA; J gene: TRBJ1-1; D gene: NA; CDR3 length: 15; V gene: TRBV7-9; CDR3 DNA: TGTGCCAGCAGCTTAGGGGGGCCGGGGAACACTGAAGCTTTCTTT; CDR3 protein: CASSLGGPGNTEAFF
clone size: NA; J gene: TRBJ1-5; D gene: NA; CDR3 length: 12; V gene: TRBV19; CDR3 DNA: TGTGCCAGTAGTCTCGCCCCGGGGCCCCAGCATTTT; CDR3 protein: CASSLAPGPQHF
clone size: NA; J gene: TRBJ2-7; D gene: TRBD1; CDR3 length: 14; V gene: TRBV11-1; CDR3 DNA: TGTGCCAGCAGCGTATACGGACAGGGTGTGGAGCAGTACTTC; CDR3 protein: CASSVYGQGVEQYF
clone size: NA; J gene: TRBJ2-1; D gene: NA; CDR3 length: 15; V gene: TRBV7-3; CDR3 DNA: TGTGCCAGCAGCCCACGGAAGGGCCAAAACAATGAGCAGTTCTTC; CDR3 protein: CASSPRKGQNNEQFF
clone size: NA; J gene: TRBJ1-2; D gene: NA; CDR3 length: 13; V gene: TRBV25-1; CDR3 DNA: TGTGCCAGCAAAGGGGATGGAGACTATGGCTACACCTTC; CDR3 protein: CASKGDGDYGYTF
clone size: NA; J gene: TRBJ2-7; D gene: TRBD2; CDR3 length: 15; V gene: TRBV6-1; CDR3 DNA: TGTGCCAGCTTAGCTAGCGGGTTACATTCCTACGAGCAGTACTTC; CDR3 protein: CASLASGLHSYEQYF
clone size: NA; J gene: TRBJ2-7; D gene: TRBD2; CDR3 length: 14; V gene: TRBV4-2; CDR3 DNA: TGTGCCAGCAGCCCGCAGCGGGAGGACTACGAGCAGTACTTC; CDR3 protein: CASSPQREDYEQYF